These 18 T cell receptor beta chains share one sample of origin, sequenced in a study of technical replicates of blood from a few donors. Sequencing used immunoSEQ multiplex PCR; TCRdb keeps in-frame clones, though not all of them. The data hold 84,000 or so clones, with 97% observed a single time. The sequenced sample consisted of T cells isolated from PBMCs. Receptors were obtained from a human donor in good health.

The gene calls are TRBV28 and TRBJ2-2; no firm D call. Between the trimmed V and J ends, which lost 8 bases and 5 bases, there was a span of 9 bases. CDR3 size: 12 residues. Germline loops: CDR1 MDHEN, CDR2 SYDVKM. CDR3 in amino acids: CASLTGTGELFF. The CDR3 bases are TGTGCCAGCTTAACGGGTACCGGGGAGCTGTTTTTT. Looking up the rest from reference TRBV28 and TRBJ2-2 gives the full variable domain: DVKVTQSSRYLVKRTGEKVFLECVQDMDHENMFWYRQDPGLGLRLIYFSYDVKMKEKGDIPEGYSVSREKKERFSLILESASTNQTSMYLCASLTGTGELFFGEGSRLTVL.

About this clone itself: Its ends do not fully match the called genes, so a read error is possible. The CDR3 DNA reads as TGTGCCAGCAGGGAAGGGACAGGCAACACTGAAGCTTTCTTT. Its protein product is CASREGTGNTEAFF. This rearrangement joins TRBV2 to TRBJ1-1, with 8 bases aligning to TRBD1. Germline lookup yields CDR1 SNHLY and CDR2 FYNNEI. This CDR3 spans 14 amino acids.

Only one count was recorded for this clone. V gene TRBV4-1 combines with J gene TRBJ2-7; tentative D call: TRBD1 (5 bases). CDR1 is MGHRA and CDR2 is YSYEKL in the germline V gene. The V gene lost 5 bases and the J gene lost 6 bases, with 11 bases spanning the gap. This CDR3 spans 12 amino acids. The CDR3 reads CASSGQGSEQYF. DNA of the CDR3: TGCGCCAGCAGCGGTCAGGGTTCCGAGCAGTACTTC.

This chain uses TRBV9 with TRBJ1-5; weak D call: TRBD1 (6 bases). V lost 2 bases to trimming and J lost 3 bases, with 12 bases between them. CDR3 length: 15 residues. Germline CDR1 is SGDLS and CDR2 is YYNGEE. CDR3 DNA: TGTGCCAGCAGCGTGGGGGGGGCCGACAATCAGCCCCAGCATTTT. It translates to CASSVGGADNQPQHF.

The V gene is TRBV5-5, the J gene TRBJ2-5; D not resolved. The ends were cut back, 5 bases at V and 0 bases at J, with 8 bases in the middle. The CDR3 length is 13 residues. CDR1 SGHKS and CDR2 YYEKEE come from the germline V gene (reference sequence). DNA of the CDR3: TGTGCCAGCAGTTTCCCCTACCAAGAGACCCAGTACTTC. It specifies CASSFPYQETQYF.

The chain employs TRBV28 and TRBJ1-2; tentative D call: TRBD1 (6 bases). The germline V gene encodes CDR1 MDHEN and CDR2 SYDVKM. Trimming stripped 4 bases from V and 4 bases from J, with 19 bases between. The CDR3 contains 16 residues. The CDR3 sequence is CASSYIPGRGAYGYTF. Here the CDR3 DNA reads TGTGCCAGCAGTTATATCCCGGGCAGGGGAGCCTATGGCTACACCTTC.

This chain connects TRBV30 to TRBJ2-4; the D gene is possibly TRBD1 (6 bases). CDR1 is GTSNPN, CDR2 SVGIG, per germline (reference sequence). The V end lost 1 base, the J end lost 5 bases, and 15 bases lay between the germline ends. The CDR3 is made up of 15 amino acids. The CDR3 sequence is CAWSAQTDSQNIQYF. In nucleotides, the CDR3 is TGTGCCTGGAGTGCCCAGACGGACAGCCAAAACATTCAGTACTTC.

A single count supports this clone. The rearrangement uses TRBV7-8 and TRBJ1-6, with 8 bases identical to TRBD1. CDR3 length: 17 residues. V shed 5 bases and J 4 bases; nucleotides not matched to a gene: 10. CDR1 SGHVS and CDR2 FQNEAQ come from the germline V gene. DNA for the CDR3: TGTGCCAGCAGCCTGTACAGGGGGAACTTGTATAATTCACCCCTCCACTTT. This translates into CASSLYRGNLYNSPLHF. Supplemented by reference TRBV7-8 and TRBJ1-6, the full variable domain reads GAGVSQSPRYKVAKRGQDVALRCDPISGHVSLFWYQQALGQGPEFLTYFQNEAQLDKSGLPSDRFFAERPEGSVSTLKIQRTQQEDSAVYLCASSLYRGNLYNSPLHFGNGTRLTVT.

CDR3 nucleotide sequence: TGTGCCAGTAGGACAGGAGGGAACACTGAAGCTTTCTTT. Amino acid sequence: CASRTGGNTEAFF. This chain links TRBV19 with TRBJ1-1, with D possibly matching TRBD1 (6 bases). V was cut by 6 bases and J by 1 base, with 9 bases left in between. This CDR3 is built from 13 residues. The germline CDR1 and CDR2 sequences are LNHDA and SQIVND (reference sequence).

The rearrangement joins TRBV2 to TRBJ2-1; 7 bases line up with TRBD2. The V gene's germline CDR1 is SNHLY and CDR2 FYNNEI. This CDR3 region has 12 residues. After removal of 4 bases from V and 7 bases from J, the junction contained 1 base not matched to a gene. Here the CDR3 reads CASSGGGNEQFF. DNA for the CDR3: TGTGCCAGCAGTGGGGGGGGGAATGAGCAGTTCTTC.

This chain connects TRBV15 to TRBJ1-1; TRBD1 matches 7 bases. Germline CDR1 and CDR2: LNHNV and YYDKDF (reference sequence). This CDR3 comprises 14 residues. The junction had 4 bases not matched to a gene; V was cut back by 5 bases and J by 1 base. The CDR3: CATSVGQKNTEAFF. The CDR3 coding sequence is TGTGCCACCAGCGTGGGACAGAAGAACACTGAAGCTTTCTTT. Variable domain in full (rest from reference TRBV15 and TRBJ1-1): DAMVIQNPRYQVTQFGKPVTLSCSQTLNHNVMYWYQQKSSQAPKLLFHYYDKDFNNEADTPDNFQSRRPNTSFCFLDIRSPGLGDTAMYLCATSVGQKNTEAFFGQGTRLTVV.

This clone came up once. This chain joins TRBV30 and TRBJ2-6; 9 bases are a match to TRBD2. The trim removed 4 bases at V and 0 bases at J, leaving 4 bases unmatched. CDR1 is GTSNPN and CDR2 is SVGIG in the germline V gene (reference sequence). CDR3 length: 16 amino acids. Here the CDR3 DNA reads TGTGCCTGGATCGCTAGCGGGACCTCTGGGGCCAACGTCCTGACTTTC. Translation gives CAWIASGTSGANVLTF.

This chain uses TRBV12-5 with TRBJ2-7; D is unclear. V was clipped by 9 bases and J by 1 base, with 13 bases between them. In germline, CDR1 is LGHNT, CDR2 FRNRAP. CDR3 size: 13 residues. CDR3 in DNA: TGTGCTAGACACGATGACTTTTCCTACGAGCAGTACTTC. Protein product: CARHDDFSYEQYF. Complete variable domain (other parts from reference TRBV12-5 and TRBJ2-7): DARVTQTPRHKVTEMGQEVTMRCQPILGHNTVFWYRQTMMQGLELLAYFRNRAPLDDSGMPKDRFSAEMPDATLATLKIQPSEPRDSAVYFCARHDDFSYEQYFGPGTRLTVT.

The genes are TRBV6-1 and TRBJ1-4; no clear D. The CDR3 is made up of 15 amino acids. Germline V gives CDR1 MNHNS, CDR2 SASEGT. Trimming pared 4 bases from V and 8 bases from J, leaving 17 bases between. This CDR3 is CASSGWRKTQEKLFF. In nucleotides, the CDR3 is TGTGCCAGCAGTGGCTGGAGGAAGACCCAAGAAAAACTGTTTTTT.

This CDR3 is CASSSQVGTEAFF. The CDR3 nucleotides are TGTGCCAGCAGCTCTCAGGTGGGCACTGAAGCTTTCTTT. The V call is TRBV7-9, the J call TRBJ1-1; no firm D call. Trimming pared 4 bases from V and 4 bases from J, leaving 10 bases between. This CDR3 is 13 amino acids long. Germline V gene sequence: CDR1 SEHNR, CDR2 FQNEAQ (reference sequence).

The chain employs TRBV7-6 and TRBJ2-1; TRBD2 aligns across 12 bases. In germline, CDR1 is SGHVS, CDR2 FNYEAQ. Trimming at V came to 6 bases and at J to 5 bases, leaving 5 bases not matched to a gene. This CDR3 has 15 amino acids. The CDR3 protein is CASRLLAGGNNEQFF. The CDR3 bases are TGTGCCAGCAGACTTCTAGCGGGAGGGAACAATGAGCAGTTCTTC.

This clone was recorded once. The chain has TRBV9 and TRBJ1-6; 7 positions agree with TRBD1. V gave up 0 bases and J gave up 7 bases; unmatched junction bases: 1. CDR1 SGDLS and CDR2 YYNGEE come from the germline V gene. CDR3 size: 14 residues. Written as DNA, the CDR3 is TGTGCCAGCAGCGTAGACAGGGGAAATTCACCCCTCCACTTT. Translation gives CASSVDRGNSPLHF.

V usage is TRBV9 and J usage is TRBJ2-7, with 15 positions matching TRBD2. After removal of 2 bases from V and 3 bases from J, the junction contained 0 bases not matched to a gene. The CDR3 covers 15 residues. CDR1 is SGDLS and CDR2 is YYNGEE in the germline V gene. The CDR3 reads CASSVGLAGGYEQYF. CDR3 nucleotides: TGTGCCAGCAGCGTGGGACTAGCGGGGGGCTACGAGCAGTACTTC.